This TCR beta chain was sequenced in a study of blood T cell repertoires in COVID-19. About the study: Samples of COVID-19 (acute and convalescent) were obtained from the United States, Italy and Spain. PBMCs, B-cell-depleted T cells, or T cells were the source of the cDNA or gDNA that made up the material.

This clone was observed once. Trimming pared 8 bases from V and 1 base from J, leaving 14 bases between. This CDR3 region has 15 residues. Germline CDR1 ENHRY, CDR2 SYGVKD. Source study methods: Reference gene primer amplification gave nucleated cell count estimates. TCRdb keeps only in-frame clones here, not all; method: immunoSEQ multiplex PCR. The D gene and trimming were derived from the DNA, and the V and J assignments and clone size from that table. The table has 150,000 to 170,000 clones, around three quarters seen once; the top ten hold around 1.7%. The receptor's source is an older man with acute or convalescent COVID-19. Sequenced material: peripheral blood. The chain carries TRBV10-3 and TRBJ1-4; maybe TRBD1 (5 bases). For the CDR3, the DNA is TGTGCCATCCGGGGGGATGGGGGAACTAATGAAAAACTGTTTTTT. Translation gives CAIRGDGGTNEKLFF.